This entry describes one T cell receptor beta chain. Germline CDR1 reads ENHRY; CDR2 reads SYGVKD. With 6 bases clipped from V and 4 bases from J, the junction kept 8 bases outside the gene matches. CDR3 size: 15 residues. These data originate in a study of OX40 agonist ivuxolimab in advanced cancers. Method: immunoSEQ multiplex PCR; TCRdb's copy keeps in-frame clones and lacks some. The sample shows 100,000 or so clones, 70% to 90% of them seen only once. The source material was CD4+ or CD8+ T cells sorted from blood, sampled in a trial of the OX40 agonist ivuxolimab. The source of this sequence is an adult with an advanced solid tumor such as melanoma, head and neck, liver or kidney cancer. The chain carries TRBV10-3 and TRBJ2-4; 8 bases match TRBD1. The CDR3 protein is CAISSDRGPKNIQYF. The DNA of the CDR3 is TGTGCCATCAGCAGTGACAGGGGCCCTAAAAACATTCAGTACTTC.